This T cell receptor (beta chain) was documented in a study of blood T cell repertoires in COVID-19 (dated by TCRdb to 2020 to 2022). Some background on the complete study: Samples from collaborators originated in the United States, Italy and Spain and spanned both the acute and convalescent phases of COVID-19. The prospective study material was composed of cDNA or gDNA derived from T cells, B-cell-depleted T cells, or PBMCs. The dataset comprised deeply sampled blood TCRbeta repertoires from subjects exposed to, actively infected with, or recovered from COVID-19. A freely available public database, intended as a resource for researchers studying the immune response to SARS-CoV-2, is where the repertoires were released. The samples were drawn from the first 160 participants of the ongoing ImmuneRACE study and from about 1,200 subjects provided by 6 global collaborators. Nearly every sample came with metadata listing a de-identified subject ID, COVID-19 status, age in years and sex. Where available, HLA class I and class II types were obtained from metadata supplied by the sample provider rather than from assay-based typing.

TCRbeta CDR3 regions were amplified from genomic DNA by means of the immunoSEQ Assay, a bias-controlled multiplex PCR. The published analysis was carried out like this. The number of nucleated cells in each sample was estimated from the amplification of reference gene primers within the assay. Sequence reads were collapsed and filtered to measure the absolute abundance of every unique TCRbeta CDR3 rearrangement. For each sample, productive Simpson clonality was calculated as the square root of Simpson's diversity index over productive rearrangements. The source is immuneACCESS, and TCRdb retained only in-frame sequences with V and J called. Part of the clones is not carried over; for the studies checked, unresolved V genes explain less than half of this, and the remainder is unexplained. V and J calls and clone size are given by that table; D and trimming were obtained from the DNA. In all, the sample holds under 200,000 clones, and approximately 85% of those were seen once. Less than 10% of the sample lies in the top ten.

In Seattle, one collaborating source enrolled patients while the infection was active and tracked those patients longitudinally over the course of disease. Whole blood was collected in K2EDTA tubes by collaborating institutions according to the institutions' own protocols. For TCRbeta analysis, collaborators shipped samples as frozen whole blood, isolated PBMCs, or DNA extracted from either of those sample types. The germline V gene gives CDR1 as SQVTM and CDR2 as ANQGSEA. Including the terminal cysteine and phenylalanine, the CDR3 comprises 12 residues. The CDR3 DNA has 36 bases and is translated from base 1. Trimming at the junction amounts to 7 bases on V and 4 bases on J, and the germline ends lie 10 bases apart. The investigation overall reported the following: Clinical and demographic metadata were provided uncurated, with the amount varying by source and participant.

Concerning this clone: Its antigen specificity is not known. No much larger clone exists at a distance of one base, and base qualities are not known.

In this chain, TRBV29-1 is recombined with TRBJ2-2; confidence is insufficient to name the D gene. This TCR was sampled from a woman aged 55-69 years with COVID-19, enrolled during active disease. Sequencing was performed on peripheral blood. The DNA reads as follows: TGCAGCGCTACCCGGAGCACCGGGGAGCTGTTTTTT. The resulting protein is CSATRSTGELFF.